This TCR beta chain was documented in a study of T cell responses to AZD1222 COVID-19 vaccine. The wider study: Second-dose schedules of about 4 or about 12 weeks were combined. Whole-study findings and limits: Seropositive status at baseline applied to only six AZD1222 recipients. Sampling captured repertoires only after the peak T cell response.

Produced via immunoSEQ multiplex PCR; TCRdb's table is partial and in-frame only. The sample records over 150,000 clones, about 85% being singletons. CDR3 length: 12 amino acids. CDR1 and CDR2 from the germline V gene are SNHLY and FYNNEI. Trimming removed 11 bases from V and 3 bases from J; junction bases left unmatched: 6. Turning to this clone: Its antigen is undetermined.

The J gene is TRBJ2-7, the V gene TRBV2, with TRBD1 matching over 8 bases. The TCR comes from an adult in good health. Sequenced here: peripheral blood, sampled on day 0 of AZD1222 vaccination. The CDR3 here is CAGRGQGYEQYF. CDR3 nucleotide sequence: TGTGCCGGAAGAGGACAGGGCTACGAGCAGTACTTC.